The clone carrying this TCR beta chain occurred once. The antigen remains undetermined. Time point defined: baseline, week 1 (first vaccination visit). Treatment noted: pre-vaccination baseline after standard-of-care therapy. The study enrolled donors with new WHO grade 3 or 4 IDH1-mutant, ATRX-lost astrocytomas. The data belong to a study of a mutant IDH1 vaccine in newly diagnosed glioma. Study details: Treated patients, averaging around 40 years, were roughly 60% male and approximately 38% female. Receipt of radiotherapy, temozolomide, or both preceded the study, and most received both. Whole-study findings and limits: Of all patients, 93.3% showed vaccine-induced immune responses.

The CDR3 runs to 13 residues. With 7 bases removed from V and 3 bases from J, the gap between germline ends came to 15 bases. Looked up from germline, CDR1 is SQVTM and CDR2 is ANQGSEA. Here immunoSEQ multiplex PCR was the method, and the copy in TCRdb shows in-frame clones only, minus some. The table has 60,000 to 85,000 clones, 79% seen once. The rearrangement links TRBV29-1 to TRBJ1-1, with D perhaps matching TRBD1 (6 bases). The sequence was obtained from a man in his fifties with glioma. Sequenced here: PBMCs, sampled from a glioma patient treated with radiotherapy, temozolomide or both. In nucleotides, the CDR3 is TGCAGCGCCGGGGGGGCGGGTTACACTGAAGCTTTCTTT. Its translation is CSAGGAGYTEAFF.